These 26 T cell receptor beta chains were all obtained from the same sample, sequenced in a study of molecular identifiers for immune sequencing clone quantification. Using its own MiXCR run on the PCR reads, TCRdb lists one record per CDR3 protein. Of hundreds of thousands of distinct CDR3 sequences in the sample, 25% were seen once. The source material was naive CD8+ T cells from blood, with Jurkat cell RNA spiked in. The subset is: FACS-sorted CD8+CD4-CCR7+CD45RA+ naive T cells. These receptors all stem from a human donor in good health. Some libraries in this study had Jurkat cell RNA spiked in.

The J gene is TRBJ1-2, the V gene TRBV12-3 or TRBV12-4; no firm D call. This CDR3 has 14 residues. Trimming pared 4 bases from V and 0 bases from J, leaving 9 bases between. The CDR3 is CASSSPFTNYGYTF. The CDR3 region has the DNA TGTGCCAGCAGTTCCCCATTTACTAACTATGGCTACACCTTC.

This clonotype occurred a few times. This chain joins TRBV2 and TRBJ1-6; D gene unclear. The CDR3 totals 17 residues. The V end lost 2 bases, the J end lost 0 bases, and 11 bases lay between the germline ends. Germline V gene lookup returns CDR1 SNHLY and CDR2 FYNNEI. The CDR3 is CASSEFGPISYNSPLHF. As DNA, the CDR3 is TGTGCCAGCAGTGAATTTGGACCGATCTCCTATAATTCACCCCTCCACTTT.

This clonotype came up many times. V is TRBV5-5 and J is TRBJ2-1; no clear D gene. V was clipped by 2 bases and J by 10 bases, with 13 bases between them. The germline V gene has CDR1 SGHKS and CDR2 YYEKEE (reference sequence). The CDR3 totals 13 residues. This CDR3 is CASSFGAEMEQFF. The CDR3 DNA reads TGTGCCAGCAGCTTTGGAGCCGAGATGGAGCAGTTCTTC.

A few counts support this clonotype. The rearrangement links TRBV4-2 to TRBJ2-7, with 12 bases lining up with TRBD1. This CDR3 comprises 17 residues. Trimming cost V 3 bases and J 3 bases; bases outside gene matches: 9. CDR1 is LGHNA, CDR2 YNFKEQ, per germline. The DNA of the CDR3 is TGTGCCAGCAGCCAGGCAGCCGGGACAGGGGGCTTCTACGAGCAGTACTTC. Translating gives CASSQAAGTGGFYEQYF.

This clonotype was counted between two and nine times. The gene calls are TRBV6-6 and TRBJ2-1; D may be TRBD1 (5 bases). Germline CDR1 MNHNY, CDR2 SVGAGI (reference sequence). Deletions cut 2 bases from V and 7 bases from J, with 15 bases between. This CDR3 contains 15 residues. The CDR3 is CASSYGRASGNEQFF. The CDR3 nucleotides read TGTGCCAGCAGTTACGGCAGGGCGAGTGGGAATGAGCAGTTCTTC.

Concerning this clonotype: A read error is possible here, since a much larger clone lies one base away. This chain uses TRBV7-9 with TRBJ1-1; 8 bases are a match to TRBD1. This CDR3 is 15 amino acids long. V was pared by 3 bases and J by 6 bases, with 9 bases of the junction left unmatched. The germline V gene encodes CDR1 SEHNR and CDR2 FQNEAQ (reference sequence). CDR3 protein: CASSLFVTGDAEAFF. CDR3 nucleotides: TGTGCCAGCAGCTTGTTTGTGACAGGGGACGCTGAAGCTTTCTTT.

This clonotype was observed a handful of times. The chain uses TRBV27 and TRBJ2-7; a possible D gene is TRBD2 (6 bases). The CDR3 is 15 residues long. Germline V CDR1 and CDR2: MNHEY, SMNVEV (reference sequence). Trimming took 0 bases from V and 1 from J, leaving 10 bases between them. This CDR3 is CASSLSKGTSYEQYF. The CDR3 bases are TGTGCCAGCAGTTTATCGAAAGGGACTTCCTACGAGCAGTACTTC.

In this sample, this clonotype turned up many times. V and J are TRBV6-5 and TRBJ2-7; TRBD2 matches at 10 bases. V shed 3 bases and J 5 bases; nucleotides not matched to a gene: 10. The CDR3 spans 16 residues. Germline V gene sequence: CDR1 MNHEY, CDR2 SVGAGI. In DNA form, the CDR3 reads TGTGCCAGCAGTTATTCCGAAGCGGGAGGGCCCAACGAGCAGTACTTC. It specifies CASSYSEAGGPNEQYF.

This clonotype was observed a handful of times. The chain links TRBV19 to TRBJ1-1, with TRBD1 matching 10 bases. CDR3 length: 13 residues. Germline V gives CDR1 LNHDA, CDR2 SQIVND (reference sequence). V was clipped by 8 bases and J by 6 bases; unmatched bases: 6. The CDR3 here is CASWTGGFAEAFF. The CDR3 DNA reads TGTGCCAGTTGGACAGGGGGATTCGCTGAAGCTTTCTTT. Combining the CDR3 with reference TRBV19 and TRBJ1-1 gives the whole variable domain DGGITQSPKYLFRKEGQNVTLSCEQNLNHDAMYWYRQDPGQGLRLIYYSQIVNDFQKGDIAEGYSVSREKKESFPLTVTSAQKNPTAFYLCASWTGGFAEAFFGQGTRLTVV.

This chain uses TRBV12-3 or TRBV12-4 with TRBJ2-2, with 13 bases matching TRBD2. Losses at the gene ends were 5 bases for V and 2 bases for J; bases not matched to a gene: 5. CDR3 size: 17 residues. CDR3 residues: CASSPWTSGRNTGELFF. For the CDR3, the DNA is TGTGCCAGCAGTCCTTGGACTAGCGGGAGAAACACCGGGGAGCTGTTTTTT.

This clonotype has just a few counts. The chain joins TRBV20-1 to TRBJ2-7, with D maybe TRBD2 (7 bases). Germline CDR1 DFQATT, CDR2 SNEGSKA (reference sequence). The V gene lost 2 bases and the J gene lost 6 bases, with 17 bases spanning the gap. The CDR3 spans 14 residues. CDR3 in DNA: TGCAGTGCTAGATTGGGGGCGGGAGTACCCGAGCAGTACTTC. Translating gives CSARLGAGVPEQYF.

This clonotype was counted at least ten times. The V and J genes are TRBV6-2 or TRBV6-3 and TRBJ1-1; D not resolved. Trimming removed 6 bases at V and 4 bases at J, with 15 bases between. Germline lookup yields CDR1 MNHEY and CDR2 SVGEGT. The CDR3 runs to 14 residues. Here the CDR3 DNA reads TGTGCCAGCAGCCCGACTTTAATCGGCACTGAAGCTTTCTTT. Encoded protein: CASSPTLIGTEAFF.

The V call is TRBV5-4, the J call TRBJ2-7; D not resolved. CDR1 and CDR2 from the germline V gene are SGHNT and YYREEE (reference sequence). V was shortened by 4 bases and J by 1 base, with 15 bases between the two germline ends. This CDR3 has 15 residues. The CDR3 loop is CASSPLPGESYEQYF. The DNA for the CDR3 is TGTGCCAGCAGCCCCTTACCGGGTGAATCCTACGAGCAGTACTTC. The whole variable domain, remainder taken from reference TRBV5-4 and TRBJ2-7, is ETGVTQSPTHLIKTRGQQVTLRCSSQSGHNTVSWYQQALGQGPQFIFQYYREEENGRGNFPPRFSGLQFPNYSSELNVNALELDDSALYLCASSPLPGESYEQYFGPGTRLTVT.

Comments on this clonotype: With a much larger clone just one base away, this may be a read error. J is TRBJ2-5 and V is TRBV29-1; 9 bases align to TRBD1. Germline assignment: CDR1 SQVTM and CDR2 ANQGSEA. The V segment lost 2 bases and the J segment 9 bases; nucleotides outside the gene matches: 10. The CDR3 is made up of 14 amino acids. CDR3 bases: TGCAGCGTTGAATATTTGGGACAGGGAAAGCCCCAGTACTTC. It encodes CSVEYLGQGKPQYF.

With respect to this clonotype: A read error is possible here, since a much larger clone lies one base away. This chain links TRBV20-1 with TRBJ2-7; D is uncertain. The CDR3 covers 13 residues. Germline V gives CDR1 DFQATT, CDR2 SNEGSKA (reference sequence). The CDR3, as DNA: TGCGGTGCCCACTGGGAAACCTCCTACGAGCAGTACTTC. It translates to CGAHWETSYEQYF.

The chain has TRBV7-2 and TRBJ1-2; TRBD1 is a possible D gene (6 bases). The CDR3 extends over 16 amino acids. CDR1 and CDR2 from the germline V gene are SGHTA and FQGNSA. Trimming removed 7 bases at V and 2 bases at J, with 20 bases between. CDR3 amino acids: CASKNPIRTGNYGYTF. The DNA for the CDR3 is TGTGCCAGCAAAAATCCCATAAGAACAGGGAACTATGGCTACACCTTC.

This clonotype was recorded at least ten times. The chain carries TRBV19 and TRBJ2-5, with D hard to call. Trimming stripped 1 base from V and 1 base from J, with 4 bases between. The germline gives CDR1 LNHDA, CDR2 SQIVND (reference sequence). This CDR3 has 13 residues. CDR3 residues: CASSIGSQETQYF. The CDR3 region has the DNA TGTGCCAGTAGTATAGGATCCCAAGAGACCCAGTACTTC. Together with reference TRBV19 and TRBJ2-5, the CDR3 gives the full variable domain: DGGITQSPKYLFRKEGQNVTLSCEQNLNHDAMYWYRQDPGQGLRLIYYSQIVNDFQKGDIAEGYSVSREKKESFPLTVTSAQKNPTAFYLCASSIGSQETQYFGPGTRLLVL.

This clonotype has just one count. A much more abundant neighbour one base away suggests this may be a read error. The J gene is TRBJ2-3, the V gene TRBV5-3; 8 bases match TRBD1. TRBV5-3 is identified as an open reading frame with a role that is uncertain. The CDR3 is 12 amino acids. The CDR3 reads CTTTGGTDTQYF. The DNA for the CDR3 is TGTACCACGACAGGGGGCACAGATACGCAGTATTTT.

This chain links TRBV27 with TRBJ1-2, with D unresolved. In germline, CDR1 is MNHEY, CDR2 SMNVEV (reference sequence). The germline V and J ends were trimmed by 4 bases and 1 base, with 16 bases remaining between them. The CDR3 has 16 residues. The DNA for the CDR3 is TGTGCCAGCAGTTCATCAGGAGGGTACTTTAACTATGGCTACACCTTC. Its translation is CASSSSGGYFNYGYTF.

This chain links TRBV11-2 with TRBJ2-3; D assignment may be TRBD1 or TRBD2 (5 bases each). The CDR3 has 16 amino acids. Trimming took 4 bases from V and 3 from J, leaving 17 bases between them. In germline, CDR1 is SGHAT, CDR2 FQNNGV. CDR3 nucleotides: TGTGCCAGCAGCTCCGCCGGGGCAGGCATAACAGATACGCAGTATTTT. Its protein product is CASSSAGAGITDTQYF.

This clonotype was picked up one time. Just one base apart from a much larger clone, this may be a read error. V usage is TRBV6-2 or TRBV6-3 and J usage is TRBJ1-5; 7 nucleotides line up with TRBD1. Germline V lookup: CDR1 MNHEY, CDR2 SVGEGT. V was clipped by 2 bases and J by 4 bases; unmatched bases: 5. CDR3 size: 15 residues. The CDR3 loop reads CASSYHGTDNQPQHF. DNA of the CDR3: TGTGCCAGCAGTTACCACGGGACAGATAATCAGCCCCAGCATTTT.

The rearrangement links TRBV6-2 or TRBV6-3 to TRBJ2-4; TRBD1 matches at 8 bases. CDR3 length equals 12 residues. V trimming: 10 bases; J trimming: 4 bases; junction bases outside the gene matches: 3. Germline V gene lookup returns CDR1 MNHEY and CDR2 SVGEGT. CDR3 in amino acids: CATRQGKNIQYF. DNA for the CDR3: TGTGCCACTCGACAGGGGAAAAACATTCAGTACTTC.

This clonotype showed up just a few times. This sequence joins TRBV15 and TRBJ2-1, with a weak D call TRBD2 (6 bases). CDR3 length equals 14 residues. V was shortened by 7 bases and J by 5 bases, with 15 bases between the two germline ends. Germline loops: CDR1 LNHNV, CDR2 YYDKDF (reference sequence). In DNA form, the CDR3 reads TGTGCCACCACGGAGGGGCGCCTCAACAATGAGCAGTTCTTC. Its translation: CATTEGRLNNEQFF.

On this clonotype itself: It is likely a read error, because the conserved phenylalanine at the end of the CDR3 is missing. The chain employs TRBV13 and TRBJ1-1; D uncertain. CDR1 and CDR2 (germline): PRHDT, FYEKMQ (reference sequence). The CDR3 is 15 amino acids. Trimming pared 2 bases from V and 3 bases from J, leaving 13 bases between. The CDR3 bases are TGTGCCAGCAGCTTAAACAGACCAGTCGACACTGAAGCTTTCTCT. It encodes CASSLNRPVDTEAFS.

The chain combines TRBV27 with TRBJ2-2; D gene unclear. The CDR3 has 15 residues. Germline lookup yields CDR1 MNHEY and CDR2 SMNVEV (reference sequence). V was clipped by 0 bases and J by 6 bases, with 11 bases between them. The CDR3 DNA reads as TGTGCCAGCAGTTTATCAGGGTCGGGCGCCGGGGAGCTGTTTTTT. The encoded protein is CASSLSGSGAGELFF.

The table lists this clonotype with many counts. The rearrangement links TRBV27 to TRBJ1-6; D unclear. Trimming removed 3 bases from V and 10 bases from J, with 10 bases in between. This CDR3 comprises 13 residues. Germline loops: CDR1 MNHEY, CDR2 SMNVEV (reference sequence). The CDR3 region is CASSLGPGSPLHF. The CDR3 DNA is TGTGCCAGCAGTTTGGGTCCGGGATCACCCCTCCACTTT.